Each of the 32 T cell receptor beta chains below was sequenced from the same sample in a study of CD8 T cells in Susac syndrome. cDNA came from roughly 0.53 to 1 ug RNA primed by random hexamers. TCRdb called the immunoSEQ multiplex PCR reads again in MiXCR, with one record for every CDR3 protein. The sample records about 210,000 distinct CDR3 sequences, 90% to 95% being singletons. The sample consisted of CD4+ T cells from PBMCs. Receptor source: a human donor in good health.

This chain links TRBV5-1 with TRBJ2-2; possible D gene TRBD1, 5 bases. Germline CDR1 is SGHRS and CDR2 is YFSETQ. V shed 4 bases and J shed 4 bases, with 14 bases lying between them. The CDR3 runs to 15 residues. CDR3 bases: TGCGCCAGCAGCGTCGACAGCTCAATCACCGGGGAGCTGTTTTTT. Its translation is CASSVDSSITGELFF.

The chain uses TRBV19 and TRBJ1-1; D remains unclear. Trimming removed 4 bases at V and 5 bases at J, with 14 bases between. Germline lookup yields CDR1 LNHDA and CDR2 SQIVND (reference sequence). The CDR3 contains 14 residues. The CDR3 loop is CASSSGIAETEAFF. CDR3 bases: TGTGCCAGTAGTAGCGGCATTGCGGAGACTGAAGCTTTCTTT.

This chain joins TRBV9 and TRBJ2-3, with TRBD2 identical over 13 bases. The CDR3 consists of 16 residues. CDR1 is SGDLS, CDR2 YYNGEE, per germline. V lost 4 bases and J lost 3; bases outside the gene matches: 5. CDR3 DNA: TGTGCCAGCAGCCCTCGGACTAGCGGGGGAACAGATACGCAGTATTTT. The encoded protein is CASSPRTSGGTDTQYF.

This chain uses TRBV7-9 with TRBJ2-3; 9 positions match TRBD2. V trimming: 2 bases; J trimming: 4 bases; junction bases outside the gene matches: 16. Germline values: CDR1 SEHNR, CDR2 FQNEAQ (reference sequence). The CDR3 length is 19 residues. CDR3 nucleotide sequence: TGTGCCAGCAGCTTAAAATCACGGGGAGCGGGGGGCCCACCAGATACGCAGTATTTT. Translated: CASSLKSRGAGGPPDTQYF.

The gene calls are TRBV30 and TRBJ1-5, with a possible D match to TRBD1 (5 bases). Trimming took off 3 bases at V and 7 bases at J, with 16 bases between the two ends. The CDR3 is made up of 14 amino acids. Germline V gives CDR1 GTSNPN, CDR2 SVGIG (reference sequence). This CDR3 reads CAWSQTGGRQPQHF. CDR3 bases: TGTGCCTGGAGCCAAACCGGGGGGAGGCAGCCCCAGCATTTT.

The CDR3 loop is CASRGTGRNIQYF. For the CDR3, the DNA is TGTGCCAGCAGGGGGACAGGGAGGAACATTCAGTACTTC. This chain links TRBV27 with TRBJ2-4; 9 bases are a match to TRBD1. The CDR3 loop spans 13 amino acids. V trimming: 6 bases; J trimming: 7 bases; junction bases outside the gene matches: 4. The germline V gene encodes CDR1 MNHEY and CDR2 SMNVEV (reference sequence).

This clonotype was seen only a few times. The CDR3 sequence is CSAGQQNTEAFF. In nucleotides, the CDR3 is TGCAGCGCCGGACAGCAAAACACTGAAGCTTTCTTT. J is TRBJ1-1 and V is TRBV29-1; possibly TRBD1 for D (6 bases). This CDR3 region has 12 residues. V lost 7 bases and J lost 2, with 11 bases in between. Germline V gene lookup returns CDR1 SQVTM and CDR2 ANQGSEA.

The chain couples TRBV12-3 or TRBV12-4 to TRBJ2-7; 9 nucleotides line up with TRBD1. The CDR3 runs to 15 residues. With 6 bases clipped from V and 2 bases from J, the junction kept 8 bases outside the gene matches. The chain's CDR3 is CASRAGRTGAYEQYF. The CDR3 nucleotides read TGTGCCAGCAGGGCCGGGAGGACAGGGGCCTACGAGCAGTACTTC.

CDR3 sequence (DNA): TGTGCCAGCAGCTCGAGAGCGGGGGCCAACAATGAGCAGTTCTTC. As protein: CASSSRAGANNEQFF. The chain has TRBV5-4 and TRBJ2-1; 8 bases are a match to TRBD2. Germline trimming cut 3 bases from V and 5 bases from J; bases unmatched to any gene: 7. This CDR3 has 15 amino acids. Germline CDR1 reads SGHNT; CDR2 reads YYREEE (reference sequence).

The chain carries TRBV20-1 and TRBJ1-2; the D gene is possibly TRBD1 (5 bases). The CDR3 is 14 amino acids. V lost 6 bases and J lost 6, with 20 bases in between. Germline V gene lookup returns CDR1 DFQATT and CDR2 SNEGSKA (reference sequence). CDR3 nucleotide sequence: TGCAGTGCCGCACCGGGGCGAACGGGAGATGGCTACACCTTC. Residues: CSAAPGRTGDGYTF.

This chain joins TRBV4-3 and TRBJ2-3, with 8 bases aligning to TRBD2. The length of the CDR3 is 18 residues. V lost 0 bases, J lost 4 bases, and 12 bases stayed unmatched. Germline loops: CDR1 LGHNA, CDR2 YSLEER. The CDR3 DNA reads TGCGCCAGCAGCCAAGATCTGGGGCGGGCGGGGGGCCCAGATACGCAGTATTTT. Protein product: CASSQDLGRAGGPDTQYF.

This sequence joins TRBV6-5 and TRBJ2-1; D could derive from TRBD1 or TRBD2 (7 bases each). The CDR3 is made up of 16 amino acids. Germline CDR1 reads MNHEY; CDR2 reads SVGAGI. Between the trimmed V and J ends, which lost 2 bases and 2 bases, there was a span of 13 bases. The chain's CDR3 is CASSYKAGGAYNEQFF. The CDR3 coding sequence is TGTGCCAGCAGTTACAAGGCAGGGGGGGCCTACAATGAGCAGTTCTTC.

The CDR3, as DNA: TGTGCCAGCAGTTACACAGCGGGGGGGAAAGAGACCCAGTACTTC. It specifies CASSYTAGGKETQYF. The chain joins TRBV6-6 to TRBJ2-5; TRBD2 matches at 10 bases. Germline trimming cut 2 bases from V and 3 bases from J; bases unmatched to any gene: 3. The CDR3 sequence is 15 residues long. CDR1 is MNHNY and CDR2 is SVGAGI in the germline V gene (reference sequence).

The V call is TRBV30, the J call TRBJ2-1; D gene uncertain. The CDR3 totals 13 residues. Between the trimmed V and J ends, which lost 5 bases and 9 bases, there was a span of 17 bases. Germline V lookup: CDR1 GTSNPN, CDR2 SVGIG (reference sequence). The CDR3 DNA reads as TGTGCCTGGCAGTCGGACGCACCGGGTGAGCAGTTCTTC. Translated: CAWQSDAPGEQFF.

The chain uses TRBV20-1 and TRBJ2-5; 7 bases are a match to TRBD1. Looked up from germline, CDR1 is DFQATT and CDR2 is SNEGSKA (reference sequence). V lost 4 bases, J lost 4 bases, and 9 bases stayed unmatched. The CDR3 consists of 14 residues. CDR3 DNA: TGCAGTGCTATTCGACCGGGACAGAGAGAGACCCAGTACTTC. It translates to CSAIRPGQRETQYF.

This chain joins TRBV29-1 and TRBJ1-3; D uncertain. The CDR3 length is 12 residues. Germline V gene data show CDR1 as SQVTM and CDR2 as ANQGSEA. V was trimmed by 7 bases and J by 0 bases, leaving 7 bases between them. The CDR3 sequence is CSAKNSGNTIYF. The CDR3, as DNA: TGCAGCGCAAAGAACTCTGGAAACACCATATATTTT.

For the CDR3, the DNA is TGCAGTGCTCCATCGGGGCAAGCAGGGGGGCCCACAGATACGCAGTATTTT. Its protein is CSAPSGQAGGPTDTQYF. The chain joins TRBV20-1 to TRBJ2-3; maybe TRBD1 (7 bases). The germline V and J ends were trimmed by 5 bases and 2 bases, with 23 bases remaining between them. This CDR3 spans 17 amino acids. Germline V CDR1 and CDR2: DFQATT, SNEGSKA (reference sequence).

The chain links TRBV30 to TRBJ2-3; D possibly corresponds to TRBD1 (6 bases). Per the germline V gene, CDR1 is GTSNPN and CDR2 is SVGIG (reference sequence). The germline V and J ends were trimmed by 2 bases and 13 bases, with 19 bases remaining between them. The CDR3 is made up of 13 amino acids. CDR3 residues: CAWSQDTGLRKYF. For the CDR3, the DNA is TGTGCCTGGAGTCAAGACACAGGGCTCAGGAAGTATTTT.

This sequence joins TRBV27 and TRBJ2-5; D perhaps matches TRBD1 (5 bases). Trimming stripped 3 bases from V and 2 bases from J, with 13 bases between. The CDR3 length is 15 residues. Germline loops: CDR1 MNHEY, CDR2 SMNVEV (reference sequence). In nucleotides, the CDR3 is TGTGCCAGCAGTTTTAGGCAGGGCGGTCAAGAGACCCAGTACTTC. Protein sequence: CASSFRQGGQETQYF.

The gene calls are TRBV5-1 and TRBJ2-3, with D tentatively TRBD1 (5 bases). The CDR3 totals 15 residues. V was pared by 0 bases and J by 0 bases, with 8 bases between. The germline V gene encodes CDR1 SGHRS and CDR2 YFSETQ. For the CDR3, the DNA is TGCGCCAGCAGCTTGGGGACACCTAGCACAGATACGCAGTATTTT. This encodes CASSLGTPSTDTQYF.

The sample holds a few counts of this clonotype. In nucleotides, the CDR3 is TGTGCCAGCAGCGAACAGGGCAATCAGCCCCAGCATTTT. As protein: CASSEQGNQPQHF. V is TRBV7-9 and J is TRBJ1-5, with D perhaps matching TRBD1 (5 bases). Deletions cut 5 bases from V and 2 bases from J, with 7 bases between. The CDR3 is 13 residues long. Germline CDR1 is SEHNR and CDR2 is FQNEAQ (reference sequence).

The V and J genes are TRBV12-3 or TRBV12-4 and TRBJ2-3; TRBD1 matches 12 bases. J gave up 2 bases and V 2 bases, and 8 bases lay outside the gene matches. The CDR3 has 18 residues. CDR3: CASSLRGGTGGFTDTQYF. The CDR3 coding sequence is TGTGCCAGCAGTTTAAGGGGGGGGACAGGGGGCTTCACAGATACGCAGTATTTT.

This clonotype was detected once. CDR3 sequence reads: CSVGGLMNTEAFF. In DNA, the CDR3 is TGCAGCGTTGGAGGATTGATGAACACTGAAGCTTTCTTT. V usage is TRBV29-1 and J usage is TRBJ1-1; the D is unclear. The V end was cut by 4 bases, the J end by 0 bases, with 9 bases between. Germline V gene data show CDR1 as SQVTM and CDR2 as ANQGSEA. The CDR3 covers 13 residues.

The chain uses TRBV7-3 and TRBJ2-1, with 11 bases aligning to TRBD2. After removal of 1 base from V and 9 bases from J, the junction contained 5 bases not matched to a gene. This CDR3 is 15 amino acids long. Per the germline V gene, CDR1 is SGHTA and CDR2 is FQGTGA. CDR3 nucleotide sequence: TGTGCCAGCAGCTTAAGTAGCGGGGGGGCCTTTGAGCAGTTCTTC. Its protein product is CASSLSSGGAFEQFF.

The chain is built from TRBV14 and TRBJ1-2; D unresolved. The V end was cut by 5 bases, the J end by 4 bases, with 11 bases between. Germline CDR1 SGHDN, CDR2 FVKESK. This CDR3 is built from 13 residues. Here the CDR3 DNA reads TGTGCCAGCAGCGGGCAGAACCTCTATGGCTACACCTTC. Its translation: CASSGQNLYGYTF.

The chain uses TRBV6-6 and TRBJ1-4; 8 nucleotides line up with TRBD1. CDR1 and CDR2 from the germline V gene are MNHNY and SVGAGI (reference sequence). This CDR3 is 16 amino acids long. The J segment lost 4 bases and the V segment lost 7 bases, leaving 11 bases of the junction unmatched. The CDR3 nucleotides are TGTGCCAGCAAACCACTCGGACAGGGCGGTAATGAAAAACTGTTTTTT. Encoded protein: CASKPLGQGGNEKLFF.

This sequence joins TRBV5-1 and TRBJ1-6; D not resolved. Trimming cost V 5 bases and J 8 bases, with 14 bases left between them. The CDR3 runs to 14 residues. Germline assignment: CDR1 SGHRS and CDR2 YFSETQ. Here the CDR3 reads CASSNAGFDSPLHF. CDR3 in DNA: TGCGCCAGCAGTAACGCCGGTTTTGATTCACCCCTCCACTTT.

The chain employs TRBV6-6 and TRBJ2-7; D is unclear. CDR3 length equals 16 residues. Germline V gene sequence: CDR1 MNHNY, CDR2 SVGAGI (reference sequence). Trimming cost V 4 bases and J 3 bases, with 19 bases left between them. The CDR3 region has the DNA TGTGCCAGCAGTTTCCTACTGCCTTCTGAGATCTACGAGCAGTACTTC. Translated, it gives CASSFLLPSEIYEQYF.

The chain uses TRBV12-3 or TRBV12-4 and TRBJ2-2; the D gene is possibly TRBD2 (6 bases). The CDR3 extends over 15 amino acids. The V gene lost 6 bases and the J gene lost 1 base, with 12 bases spanning the gap. CDR3 loop: CASSRDSGNTGELFF. DNA for the CDR3: TGTGCCAGCAGCCGGGATAGCGGGAACACCGGGGAGCTGTTTTTT.

The rearrangement links TRBV20-1 to TRBJ2-7; 12 bases agree with TRBD2. The CDR3 has 13 amino acids. The trim removed 7 bases at V and 6 bases at J, leaving 7 bases unmatched. Germline V gene lookup returns CDR1 DFQATT and CDR2 SNEGSKA (reference sequence). The chain's CDR3 is CSVPTSGGGEQYV. The CDR3 DNA sequence: TGCAGTGTCCCGACTAGCGGGGGTGGCGAGCAGTACGTC.

The rearrangement joins TRBV7-2 to TRBJ2-3; D possibly uses TRBD1 or TRBD2 (5 bases each). The germline V gene has CDR1 SGHTA and CDR2 FQGNSA. The germline V and J ends were trimmed by 4 bases and 4 bases, with 12 bases remaining between them. The CDR3 loop spans 14 amino acids. CDR3: CASSSPGAADTQYF. The CDR3 DNA reads TGTGCCAGCAGCTCCCCCGGGGCGGCAGATACGCAGTATTTT.

This chain links TRBV5-1 with TRBJ2-5, with TRBD2 as a possible D gene (5 bases). Trimming pared 2 bases from V and 10 bases from J, leaving 12 bases between. The CDR3 sequence is 12 residues long. Germline CDR1 SGHRS, CDR2 YFSETQ. The CDR3: CASSLVARDQYF. The CDR3 DNA follows: TGCGCCAGCAGCTTAGTCGCCCGGGACCAGTACTTC.